This T cell receptor beta chain is from a study of T cell repertoires in cytomegalovirus infection. Study as a whole: CMV infection together with matching HLA type was indicated by public TCR beta signatures. General study findings and limits: Predominance within the ex vivo response was attributable to HLA-C-restricted CMV-specific TCR beta clonotypes.

On this clonotype: Its antigen is not known.

Each CDR3 protein is one row after TCRdb ran MiXCR on the reads. The table has a few hundred thousand distinct CDR3 sequences, roughly an eighth seen once; the top ten hold 7.5% to 10%. Trimming shortened V by 0 bases and J by 2 bases, and 11 bases separated the two germline ends. Germline CDR1 and CDR2: DFQATT and SNEGSKA (reference sequence). This CDR3 comprises 14 residues. The rearrangement joins TRBV20-1 to TRBJ2-7; the D gene is possibly TRBD1 (6 bases). This TCR was sampled from a human donor in good health (CMV status not recorded). Some clones in this sample may be carry-over from other donors' samples. Sequences were obtained from PBMCs. The CDR3 nucleotides read TGCAGTGCTAGAGATAGTGGACAGCCCTACGAGCAGTACTTC. Translated: CSARDSGQPYEQYF.